This T cell receptor beta chain was obtained from a study of T cells in Graves' hyperthyroidism and ophthalmopathy. There are 14 residues in the CDR3. Germline CDR1 reads LGHDT; CDR2 reads YNNKEL (reference sequence). The V end lost 2 bases, the J end lost 6 bases, and 13 bases lay between the germline ends. This clonotype was recorded at least ten times. Amplification yielded TCR beta CDR3 regions, with RNA transcripts as the source. HTBI primers were used for first-round RT-PCR of the TCR CDR3. Using its own MiXCR run on the multiplex PCR reads, TCRdb lists one record per CDR3 protein. The repertoire holds around 300,000 distinct CDR3 sequences, approximately 18% seen once, with just under 40% in the top ten. Patients having uncontrolled infection, another autoimmune disease, pregnancy or lactation were not included.

The receptor was derived from a man aged 45-65 years with Graves' ophthalmopathy. Sequencing was carried out using blood. The rearrangement uses TRBV3-1 and TRBJ1-2; weak D call: TRBD1 (6 bases). The CDR3 loop reads CASSQNAGANGYTF. The CDR3 DNA follows: TGTGCCAGCAGCCAAAATGCAGGGGCGAATGGCTACACCTTC.